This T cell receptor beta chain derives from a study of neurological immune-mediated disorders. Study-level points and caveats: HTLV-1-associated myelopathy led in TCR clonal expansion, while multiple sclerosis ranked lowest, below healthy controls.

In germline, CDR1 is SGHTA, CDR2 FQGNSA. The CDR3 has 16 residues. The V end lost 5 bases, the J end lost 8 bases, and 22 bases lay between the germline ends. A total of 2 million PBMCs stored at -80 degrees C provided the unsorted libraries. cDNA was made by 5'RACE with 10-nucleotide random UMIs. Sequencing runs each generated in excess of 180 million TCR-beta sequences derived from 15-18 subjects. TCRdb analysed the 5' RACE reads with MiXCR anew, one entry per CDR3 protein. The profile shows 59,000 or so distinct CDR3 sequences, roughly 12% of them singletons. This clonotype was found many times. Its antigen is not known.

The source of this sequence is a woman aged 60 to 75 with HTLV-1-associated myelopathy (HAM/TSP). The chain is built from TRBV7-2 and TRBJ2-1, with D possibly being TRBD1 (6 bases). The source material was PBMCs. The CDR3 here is CASSLSGTQGIDEQFF. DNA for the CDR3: TGTGCCAGCAGCCTCTCCGGGACGCAGGGGATTGATGAGCAGTTCTTC.